These 8 T cell receptor beta chains were sequenced from one sample in a study of blood T cell repertoires in COVID-19. Some clones are missing from TCRdb's copy, which holds only in-frame ones; the method was immunoSEQ multiplex PCR. This table holds approximately 110,000 clones, approximately 74% found once. Sequencing was carried out using peripheral blood. These receptors were obtained from a man older than 75 with COVID-19, enrolled during active disease.

This chain connects TRBV3-1 (or the pseudogene TRBV3-2) to TRBJ2-7; maybe TRBD1 (5 bases). The CDR3 extends over 15 amino acids. V was pared by 0 bases and J by 4 bases, with 13 bases between. The germline V gene encodes CDR1 LGHDT and CDR2 YNNKEL (reference sequence). CDR3 loop: CASSQDHQGFYEQYF. CDR3 nucleotide sequence: TGTGCCAGCAGCCAAGATCACCAGGGATTTTACGAGCAGTACTTC.

This clone was detected only a few times. This sequence joins TRBV18 and TRBJ1-6; TRBD1 matches at 7 bases. The junction had 5 bases not matched to a gene; V was cut back by 4 bases and J by 5 bases. The CDR3 contains 15 residues. Germline V gene sequence: CDR1 KGHSH, CDR2 LQKENI. The CDR3 DNA follows: TGTGCCAGCTCACAATGGGACAGAGATAATTCACCCCTCCACTTT. This encodes CASSQWDRDNSPLHF.

In this sample, this clone turned up a few times. This chain connects TRBV28 to TRBJ1-5; D uncertain. With 3 bases removed from V and 8 bases from J, the gap between germline ends came to 2 bases. There are 10 residues in the CDR3. Germline V gene lookup returns CDR1 MDHEN and CDR2 SYDVKM. The CDR3 protein is CASSFKPQHF. The CDR3 coding sequence is TGTGCCAGCAGTTTCAAGCCCCAGCATTTT.

The rearrangement joins TRBV12-3 or TRBV12-4 to TRBJ1-1, with D possibly matching TRBD1 (5 bases). V was pared by 6 bases and J by 7 bases, with 12 bases between. CDR3 size: 12 residues. CDR3 in amino acids: CASSYSQGEAFF. In DNA, the CDR3 is TGTGCCAGCAGCTACTCTCAGGGTGAAGCTTTCTTT.

This chain connects TRBV7-8 to TRBJ2-6; the D gene is possibly TRBD2 (6 bases). CDR1 is SGHVS, CDR2 FQNEAQ, per germline. V gave up 4 bases and J gave up 1 base, with 14 bases separating them. CDR3 length equals 17 residues. CDR3 sequence reads: CASSWLGRESGANVLTF. The CDR3 DNA reads TGTGCCAGCAGCTGGTTGGGACGGGAGTCTGGGGCCAACGTCCTGACTTTC.

This chain joins TRBV7-6 and TRBJ2-6, with 8 bases that match TRBD2. Germline V CDR1 and CDR2: SGHVS, FNYEAQ. Trimming cost V 5 bases and J 4 bases; bases outside gene matches: 7. The CDR3 sequence is 16 residues long. For the CDR3, the DNA is TGTGCCAGCAGCGCCGTAGCGGGATCCGGGGCCAACGTCCTGACTTTC. Translation: CASSAVAGSGANVLTF.

CDR3 residues: CASSSQGLAGGYNEQFF. In DNA, the CDR3 is TGCGCCAGCAGCTCCCAAGGACTAGCGGGAGGTTACAATGAGCAGTTCTTC. The V gene is TRBV5-1, the J gene TRBJ2-1; 14 nucleotides line up with TRBD2. Unmatched junction bases numbered 6, after V lost 3 bases and J lost 4 bases. CDR3 size: 17 residues. The germline gives CDR1 SGHRS, CDR2 YFSETQ.

The V call is TRBV21-1, the J call TRBJ2-2; the D call of TRBD2 is as the table states it, not checked on the DNA. TRBV21-1 is termed a pseudogene. The CDR3 spans 11 residues. The CDR3 loop reads CASSRFGELFF. CDR3 in DNA: TGTGCCAGCAGCCGGTTCGGGGAGCTGTTTTTT.